This TCR beta chain was obtained from a study of blood T cell repertoires in COVID-19. This clone has just one count. Original processing notes: Using reference gene primer amplification, nucleated cell counts were estimated. This table comes from immunoSEQ multiplex PCR, and its TCRdb copy is limited to in-frame clones, with some not included. V, J and clone size are those of that table, while D and trimming were read from the DNA. The sample lists fewer than 350,000 clones, approximately 89% seen once, with approximately 9% in the top ten. Germline V CDR1 and CDR2: SGHNT, YYREEE (reference sequence). This CDR3 region has 17 residues. The junction had 15 bases not matched to a gene; V was cut back by 0 bases and J by 7 bases.

The TCR sequence derives from a man in his forties with active or convalescent COVID-19. The chain joins TRBV5-4 to TRBJ2-7, with 8 nucleotides matching TRBD2. Sequences were obtained from peripheral blood. The CDR3 sequence is CASSLAGPWGPGGEQYF. Written as DNA, the CDR3 is TGTGCCAGCAGCTTGGCTGGGCCTTGGGGCCCGGGGGGGGAGCAGTACTTC. Full variable domain (outside the CDR3, taken from reference TRBV5-4 and TRBJ2-7): ETGVTQSPTHLIKTRGQQVTLRCSSQSGHNTVSWYQQALGQGPQFIFQYYREEENGRGNFPPRFSGLQFPNYSSELNVNALELDDSALYLCASSLAGPWGPGGEQYFGPGTRLTVT.